What follows are 23 T cell receptor beta chains derived from one specimen sequenced in a study of T cell repertoires in cytomegalovirus infection. TCRdb re-called the reads through MiXCR, storing one row per CDR3 protein. The table shows about 210,000 distinct CDR3 sequences, with 6% to 8% occurring only once. The sequencing input was PBMCs. These receptors were obtained from a human donor in good health (CMV status not recorded). Some clones in this sample may be carry-over from other donors' samples.

This clonotype occurred many times. The CDR3: CASSFWGGVGETQYF. CDR3 coding DNA: TGTGCCAGCAGCTTTTGGGGGGGCGTGGGAGAGACCCAGTACTTC. J is TRBJ2-5 and V is TRBV5-6; a possible D gene is TRBD2 (7 bases). Germline-derived CDR1 and CDR2 are SGHDT and YYEEEE. The CDR3 sequence is 15 residues long. Deletions cut 2 bases from V and 4 bases from J, with 15 bases between.

This clonotype was recorded many times. V usage is TRBV29-1 and J usage is TRBJ2-1; D perhaps matches TRBD1 (5 bases). The CDR3 runs 16 residues. From germline, CDR1 is SQVTM and CDR2 ANQGSEA. Trimming cost V 2 bases and J 0 bases, with 14 bases left between them. CDR3 DNA: TGCAGCGTTGAACCCGACAGCCGCAGCTCCTACAATGAGCAGTTCTTC. The encoded protein is CSVEPDSRSSYNEQFF.

This clonotype was detected many times. The genes are TRBV6-2 or TRBV6-3 and TRBJ1-1; D not certain. This CDR3 contains 14 residues. Per germline, CDR1 MNHEY and CDR2 SVGEGT. Trimming cost V 5 bases and J 4 bases, with 14 bases left between them. The CDR3 nucleotides are TGTGCCAGCAGTGATTACACCAGGCGCACTGAAGCTTTCTTT. It codes for CASSDYTRRTEAFF.

The table lists this clonotype with many counts. The chain links TRBV28 to TRBJ1-1, with no clear D. Germline CDR1 is MDHEN and CDR2 is SYDVKM. There are 14 residues in the CDR3. V shed 2 bases and J shed 1 base, with 8 bases lying between them. CDR3: CASSLAGKNTEAFF. For the CDR3, the DNA is TGTGCCAGCAGTTTAGCGGGTAAGAACACTGAAGCTTTCTTT.

This clonotype was recorded many times. This chain joins TRBV6-1 and TRBJ2-3, with TRBD2 matching 8 bases. Per the germline V gene, CDR1 is MNHNS and CDR2 is SASEGT. The ends lost 6 bases at V and 0 bases at J; junction bases unmatched: 8. The CDR3 length is 16 residues. This chain's CDR3 is CASRGIAGTSTDTQYF. The CDR3 nucleotides read TGTGCCAGCAGGGGGATAGCGGGGACTAGCACAGATACGCAGTATTTT.

This clonotype was seen many times. This chain uses TRBV7-2 with TRBJ1-2; 8 positions match TRBD1. V lost 3 bases, J lost 6 bases, and 6 bases stayed unmatched. Germline loops: CDR1 SGHTA, CDR2 FQGNSA. The CDR3 totals 14 residues. The CDR3 DNA reads as TGTGCCAGCAGCTTTCGACAGGGGAAGAATGGCTACACCTTC. Its protein product is CASSFRQGKNGYTF.

The rearrangement joins TRBV29-1 to TRBJ2-5, with TRBD1 as a possible D gene (5 bases). Looked up from germline, CDR1 is SQVTM and CDR2 is ANQGSEA. V gave up 5 bases and J gave up 3 bases, with 16 bases separating them. The CDR3 is 14 amino acids. In nucleotides, the CDR3 is TGCAGCGTTACCCGAGGACACCAAAAAGAGACCCAGTACTTC. It specifies CSVTRGHQKETQYF.

This clonotype was seen at least ten times. The chain has TRBV7-2 and TRBJ2-7, with D maybe TRBD1 (5 bases). The length of the CDR3 is 13 residues. Germline V gene lookup returns CDR1 SGHTA and CDR2 FQGNSA. Between the trimmed V and J ends, which lost 5 bases and 4 bases, there was a span of 12 bases. The CDR3, as DNA: TGTGCCAGCAGCCAAAGACAGCTTTACGAGCAGTACTTC. Translation: CASSQRQLYEQYF.

This clonotype was detected many times. The chain employs TRBV20-1 and TRBJ1-5; 8 nucleotides match TRBD1. CDR3 length: 14 amino acids. J lost 7 bases, V lost 5 bases, and 10 bases had no gene match. Per germline, CDR1 DFQATT and CDR2 SNEGSKA (reference sequence). Here the CDR3 DNA reads TGCAGTGCTCTTCAGGGGGCGGTAGGGCAGCCCCAGCATTTT. Amino acid sequence: CSALQGAVGQPQHF.

This clonotype came up a few times. The chain links TRBV20-1 to TRBJ1-1, with unresolved D. Per germline, CDR1 DFQATT and CDR2 SNEGSKA (reference sequence). CDR3 size: 15 residues. Trimming stripped 3 bases from V and 0 bases from J, with 14 bases between. The CDR3 region has the DNA TGCAGTGCTAGTAGTTTCGGGTCAGTGAACACTGAAGCTTTCTTT. This gives the protein CSASSFGSVNTEAFF.

This clonotype was recorded many times. The rearrangement joins TRBV29-1 to TRBJ1-1, with D hard to call. CDR3 size: 13 residues. Germline V gene sequence: CDR1 SQVTM, CDR2 ANQGSEA. Trimming took off 5 bases at V and 1 base at J, with 11 bases between the two ends. As DNA, the CDR3 is TGCAGCGTTCTCGGGCAGGAGAACACTGAAGCTTTCTTT. Translated, it gives CSVLGQENTEAFF. The full variable domain, rest sourced from reference TRBV29-1 and TRBJ1-1, is SAVISQKPSRDICQRGTSLTIQCQVDSQVTMMFWYRQQPGQSLTLIATANQGSEATYESGFVIDKFPISRPNLTFSTLTVSNMSPEDSSIYLCSVLGQENTEAFFGQGTRLTVV.

This clonotype came up many times. The CDR3 nucleotides read TGCAGTGCTAGAGATCTAAGGGCAATGGGTGCAGAGACCCAGTACTTC. It yields the protein CSARDLRAMGAETQYF. The rearrangement uses TRBV20-1 and TRBJ2-5, with D hard to call. V shed 0 bases and J shed 4 bases, with 18 bases lying between them. In germline, CDR1 is DFQATT, CDR2 SNEGSKA (reference sequence). This CDR3 has 16 residues.

The chain couples TRBV5-5 to TRBJ2-7; 9 bases are a match to TRBD1. From germline, CDR1 is SGHKS and CDR2 YYEKEE (reference sequence). J gave up 9 bases and V 4 bases, and 14 bases lay outside the gene matches. The CDR3 covers 15 residues. CDR3 amino acids: CASSEDRDRAVGQYF. The DNA for the CDR3 is TGTGCCAGCAGCGAGGACCGGGACAGGGCGGTCGGGCAGTACTTC.

This clonotype has at least ten counts. The chain recombines TRBV2 with TRBJ1-1; possibly TRBD1 for D (5 bases). Trimming shortened V by 4 bases and J by 1 base, and 10 bases separated the two germline ends. The CDR3 contains 14 residues. CDR1 is SNHLY and CDR2 is FYNNEI in the germline V gene. The CDR3 DNA reads as TGTGCCAGCAGTGTGGAGAGGGGGAACACTGAAGCTTTCTTT. Protein product: CASSVERGNTEAFF.

This clonotype was detected many times. The rearrangement uses TRBV7-2 and TRBJ2-3, with unresolved D. This CDR3 is built from 14 residues. Trimming removed 1 base at V and 4 bases at J, with 9 bases between. Looked up from germline, CDR1 is SGHTA and CDR2 is FQGNSA. CDR3 residues: CASSLEQTPDTQYF. The CDR3 nucleotides read TGTGCCAGCAGCTTAGAACAGACGCCAGATACGCAGTATTTT.

Many counts were recorded for this clonotype. This chain links TRBV7-2 with TRBJ2-7; weak D call: TRBD2 (6 bases). Trimming removed 1 base from V and 2 bases from J, with 15 bases in between. Germline assignment: CDR1 SGHTA and CDR2 FQGNSA. The CDR3 is 16 residues long. CDR3 sequence reads: CASSLGPGLGAYEQYF. Written as DNA, the CDR3 is TGTGCCAGCAGCTTAGGCCCGGGACTGGGGGCCTACGAGCAGTACTTC.

This clonotype has at least ten counts. J is TRBJ1-1 and V is TRBV7-2; D ambiguous. CDR3 length: 11 amino acids. V lost 5 bases to trimming and J lost 5 bases, with 6 bases between them. CDR1 is SGHTA, CDR2 FQGNSA, per germline. The CDR3 here is CASSRSTEAFF. Here the CDR3 DNA reads TGTGCCAGCAGCCGTTCTACTGAAGCTTTCTTT. Drawing the rest from reference TRBV7-2 and TRBJ1-1, the complete variable domain is GAGVSQSPSNKVTEKGKDVELRCDPISGHTALYWYRQSLGQGLEFLIYFQGNSAPDKSGLPSDRFSAERTGGSVSTLTIQRTQQEDSAVYLCASSRSTEAFFGQGTRLTVV.

In its sample, this clonotype was seen many times. V is TRBV5-6 and J is TRBJ2-1; TRBD2 agrees at 12 bases. Germline CDR1 reads SGHDT; CDR2 reads YYEEEE. The V segment lost 5 bases and the J segment 3 bases; nucleotides outside the gene matches: 0. The CDR3 contains 14 residues. The CDR3 DNA reads as TGTGCCAGCAGGGGACTAGCGGGCTACAATGAGCAGTTCTTC. It yields the protein CASRGLAGYNEQFF.

This clonotype was seen many times. V is TRBV2 and J is TRBJ1-1; tentative D call: TRBD1 (5 bases). The germline V and J ends were trimmed by 7 bases and 3 bases, with 12 bases remaining between them. Germline CDR1 and CDR2: SNHLY and FYNNEI. This CDR3 contains 13 residues. The CDR3 reads CASIRDRDTEAFF. Here the CDR3 DNA reads TGTGCCAGCATTAGAGACAGAGACACTGAAGCTTTCTTT. Using reference TRBV2 and TRBJ1-1 for the parts outside the CDR3, the full variable domain is EPEVTQTPSHQVTQMGQEVILRCVPISNHLYFYWYRQILGQKVEFLVSFYNNEISEKSEIFDDQFSVERPDGSNFTLKIRSTKLEDSAMYFCASIRDRDTEAFFGQGTRLTVV.

This clonotype has more than one count but fewer than ten. The gene calls are TRBV6-1 and TRBJ2-5, with D hard to call. V was cut by 10 bases and J by 5 bases, with 14 bases left in between. CDR1 MNHNS and CDR2 SASEGT come from the germline V gene. There are 12 residues in the CDR3. CDR3 sequence (DNA): TGTGCCACCAAGGGAACCTCGGAGACCCAGTACTTC. It is translated as CATKGTSETQYF.

This clonotype has at least ten counts. This sequence joins TRBV29-1 and TRBJ2-1; 8 nucleotides align to TRBD1. V was clipped by 6 bases and J by 0 bases; unmatched bases: 7. Germline CDR1 and CDR2: SQVTM and ANQGSEA. The CDR3 runs to 15 residues. The CDR3 here is CSVGQGPSSYNEQFF. DNA for the CDR3: TGCAGCGTAGGACAGGGACCCAGCTCCTACAATGAGCAGTTCTTC.

This clonotype was observed many times. This chain links TRBV19 with TRBJ2-7; D possibly corresponds to TRBD1 (5 bases). Looked up from germline, CDR1 is LNHDA and CDR2 is SQIVND (reference sequence). The CDR3 sequence is 14 residues long. Trimming pared 3 bases from V and 2 bases from J, leaving 11 bases between. Here the CDR3 DNA reads TGTGCCAGTAGTATCCCAGGGCTACCCTACGAGCAGTACTTC. It translates to CASSIPGLPYEQYF.

This clonotype was counted many times. This rearrangement joins TRBV25-1 to TRBJ1-2; 10 bases are a match to TRBD1. Germline V gives CDR1 MGHDK, CDR2 SYGVNS. This CDR3 comprises 17 residues. The ends lost 2 bases at V and 1 base at J; junction bases unmatched: 7. The CDR3 is CASSEGDRGRFNYGYTF. Written as DNA, the CDR3 is TGTGCCAGCAGTGAAGGAGACAGGGGGCGGTTTAACTATGGCTACACCTTC.